The 29 T cell receptor beta chains reported below all come from one sample, sequenced in a study of identical twins. Using its own MiXCR run on the 5' RACE reads, TCRdb lists one record per CDR3 protein. The sample yields 690,000 or so distinct CDR3 sequences, 8% to 9% seen once. Separately, the same data were catalogued under a study of yellow fever vaccine responses in identical twins.

The specimen was PBMCs. These receptors were collected from a woman between 18 and 29 years old in good health.

The chain is built from TRBV7-2 and TRBJ2-7; TRBD1 agrees at 8 bases. J gave up 5 bases and V 5 bases, and 8 bases lay outside the gene matches. Per the germline V gene, CDR1 is SGHTA and CDR2 is FQGNSA. This CDR3 region has 14 residues. The CDR3 nucleotides are TGTGCCAGCAGCGACCGGACAGGGCCCCACGAGCAGTACTTC. Its protein is CASSDRTGPHEQYF.

This clonotype showed up just a few times. One end of the junction varies from germline; a read error may be responsible. This chain joins TRBV28 and TRBJ2-1, with TRBD1 identical over 7 bases. CDR3 length: 12 residues. Germline CDR1 reads MDHEN; CDR2 reads SYDVKM. The CDR3 region is CASTSPPGQCRF. CDR3 DNA sequence: TGTGCCAGCACCTCCCCTCCGGGACAGTGTCGCTTC.

This clonotype was detected only a few times. Compared with germline, one end of the junction differs, possibly owing to a read error. The chain links TRBV6-1 to TRBJ2-7; D may be TRBD1 or TRBD2 (5 bases each). This CDR3 is built from 12 residues. Germline CDR1 MNHNS, CDR2 SASEGT. The CDR3 DNA sequence: TGTGCCAGCAGTGAAGCGGGGGTCCAGCACGGGTTC. Its protein product is CASSEAGVQHGF.

This clonotype occurred a few times. V usage is TRBV6-5 and J usage is TRBJ2-7; tentatively, D is TRBD1 or TRBD2 (5 bases each). Germline values: CDR1 MNHEY, CDR2 SVGAGI. The germline V and J ends were trimmed by 4 bases and 4 bases, with 20 bases remaining between them. The CDR3 loop spans 16 amino acids. This CDR3 is CASSSDTGLLRYEQYF. CDR3 nucleotides: TGTGCCAGCAGTTCCGATACGGGGCTTCTCCGTTACGAGCAGTACTTC.

This clonotype was counted ten times or more. The gene calls are TRBV6-5 and TRBJ2-1; D is ambiguous. The ends were cut back, 2 bases at V and 7 bases at J, with 6 bases in the middle. The CDR3 totals 12 residues. Per the germline V gene, CDR1 is MNHEY and CDR2 is SVGAGI. CDR3 in DNA: TGTGCCAGCAGTTACGGCGGAAATGAGCAGTTCTTC. This encodes CASSYGGNEQFF.

This clonotype was seen repeatedly, ten times or more. V and J are TRBV15 and TRBJ2-7; D might be TRBD1 (5 bases). The CDR3 contains 14 residues. Per germline, CDR1 LNHNV and CDR2 YYDKDF (reference sequence). Trimming cost V 1 base and J 7 bases, with 14 bases left between them. CDR3 in DNA: TGTGCCACCAGCAGAGGGGCAGGGATAGGTGAGCAGTACTTC. It codes for CATSRGAGIGEQYF.

This rearrangement joins TRBV29-1 to TRBJ2-7; 7 positions agree with TRBD1. The CDR3 sequence is 11 residues long. Per germline, CDR1 SQVTM and CDR2 ANQGSEA. Germline trimming cut 7 bases from V and 3 bases from J; bases unmatched to any gene: 3. As DNA, the CDR3 is TGCAGCGGAGGGACAGACTACGAGCAGTACTTC. It encodes CSGGTDYEQYF.

The chain uses TRBV3-1 and TRBJ2-1; no clear D. V lost 8 bases, J lost 8 bases, and 28 bases lay in between. Germline V gene lookup returns CDR1 LGHDT and CDR2 YNNKEL (reference sequence). The length of the CDR3 is 17 residues. The CDR3 DNA follows: TGTGCCAGCTCCCAAGAAAAGGTTGATAGAAGGCTCGATGAGCAGTTCTTC. Its protein is CASSQEKVDRRLDEQFF.

A few counts support this clonotype. In DNA, the CDR3 is TGCGCCAGCAACCCGGGACAGGGAGGATCCTACGAGCAGTACTTC. Its translation: CASNPGQGGSYEQYF. This chain links TRBV5-1 with TRBJ2-7; 9 nucleotides agree with TRBD1. CDR1 is SGHRS, CDR2 YFSETQ, per germline. The CDR3 is made up of 15 amino acids. Losses at the gene ends were 6 bases for V and 1 base for J; bases not matched to a gene: 8.

This clonotype was found a few times. The chain links TRBV28 to TRBJ2-1; 10 bases are a match to TRBD2. The length of the CDR3 is 15 residues. The V gene end was trimmed by 2 bases and the J gene end by 8 bases; junction bases not matched to a gene: 6. From germline, CDR1 is MDHEN and CDR2 SYDVKM. The CDR3, as DNA: TGTGCCAGCAGTTTACGCGCTAGCGGGGGTGATGAGCAGTTCTTC. It specifies CASSLRASGGDEQFF.

The CDR3 coding sequence is TGTGCCAGCAGCCCTAACGGGGGCGTGGAGACCCAGTACTTC. Amino acids: CASSPNGGVETQYF. The chain couples TRBV12-3 or TRBV12-4 to TRBJ2-5; either TRBD1 or TRBD2 may fit D (6 bases each). Trimming took off 6 bases at V and 5 bases at J, with 16 bases between the two ends. This CDR3 is 14 amino acids long.

The table lists this clonotype with many counts. The chain links TRBV18 to TRBJ2-7; tentatively, D is TRBD1 (6 bases). V lost 4 bases and J lost 7, with 17 bases in between. The CDR3 is made up of 14 amino acids. Germline values: CDR1 KGHSH, CDR2 LQKENI. The CDR3 loop reads CASSRGQSYGEQYF. CDR3 sequence (DNA): TGTGCCAGCTCACGAGGACAGTCCTATGGGGAGCAGTACTTC.

In its sample, this clonotype was seen a few times. CDR3 sequence: CASSTGLASHEQYF. The DNA of the CDR3 is TGTGCCAGCAGTACGGGACTAGCGTCCCACGAGCAGTACTTC. The V gene is TRBV6-2 or TRBV6-3, the J gene TRBJ2-7; 10 bases align to TRBD2. The CDR3 consists of 14 residues. J gave up 5 bases and V 5 bases, and 6 bases lay outside the gene matches. CDR1 MNHEY and CDR2 SVGEGT come from the germline V gene.

V and J are TRBV10-3 and TRBJ2-7; 7 nucleotides align to TRBD2. Trimming cost V 7 bases and J 3 bases; bases outside gene matches: 9. The CDR3 runs 14 residues. Germline values: CDR1 ENHRY, CDR2 SYGVKD. The chain's CDR3 is CAITQGRESYEQYF. The CDR3 DNA reads TGTGCCATCACCCAAGGGCGGGAGAGCTACGAGCAGTACTTC.

This clonotype was seen more than once but under ten times. This chain links TRBV6-4 with TRBJ2-5, with TRBD2 matching over 12 bases. The junction had 23 bases not matched to a gene; V was cut back by 6 bases and J by 6 bases. The V gene's germline CDR1 is MRHNA and CDR2 SNTAGT. The CDR3 is 20 residues long. CDR3 nucleotides: TGTGCCAGCAGGACTGGACTAGCGGGAATCCTACAACCGGAGCCAAAGACCCAGTACTTC. This sequence encodes CASRTGLAGILQPEPKTQYF.

This clonotype was detected a few times. V gene TRBV27 combines with J gene TRBJ2-7, with TRBD1 matching 11 bases. V lost 10 bases to trimming and J lost 5 bases; unmatched junction nucleotides: 10. This CDR3 region has 14 residues. Per the germline V gene, CDR1 is MNHEY and CDR2 is SMNVEV (reference sequence). The CDR3 loop reads CATSTGTGGHEQYF. The CDR3 DNA reads as TGTGCCACCTCAACCGGGACAGGGGGTCACGAGCAGTACTTC.

This clonotype was seen a few times. The V call is TRBV10-3, the J call TRBJ2-6; D may be TRBD1 (6 bases). Per germline, CDR1 ENHRY and CDR2 SYGVKD. The CDR3 is 19 residues long. V lost 2 bases and J 2 bases, leaving 19 bases between the germline ends. CDR3 protein: CAISETRTDEKAGANVLTF. The DNA for the CDR3 is TGTGCCATCAGTGAGACGCGGACAGACGAGAAGGCTGGGGCCAACGTCCTGACTTTC.

The chain uses TRBV27 and TRBJ1-5, with a possible D match to TRBD1 (6 bases). The CDR3 is 15 residues long. In germline, CDR1 is MNHEY, CDR2 SMNVEV (reference sequence). Trimming removed 6 bases from V and 1 base from J, with 13 bases in between. CDR3 residues: CASRSDRRSNQPQHF. The DNA for the CDR3 is TGTGCCAGCAGATCAGACAGGCGAAGCAATCAGCCCCAGCATTTT.

This clonotype was seen a few times. The V and J genes are TRBV3-1 and TRBJ1-1; D remains ambiguous. CDR1 and CDR2 from the germline V gene are LGHDT and YNNKEL (reference sequence). The CDR3 is made up of 16 amino acids. Trimming removed 4 bases from V and 0 bases from J, with 15 bases in between. CDR3: CASSPLKGPMNTEAFF. The CDR3 DNA is TGTGCCAGCAGCCCCCTCAAGGGTCCGATGAACACTGAAGCTTTCTTT.

The sample holds many counts of this clonotype. The chain uses TRBV12-3 or TRBV12-4 and TRBJ2-7; 7 nucleotides match TRBD1. Trimming removed 5 bases from V and 3 bases from J; junction bases left unmatched: 4. The CDR3 loop spans 13 amino acids. CDR3 region: CASSPTGIYEQYF. In nucleotides, the CDR3 is TGTGCCAGCAGTCCGACAGGGATCTACGAGCAGTACTTC.

This clonotype was detected many times. The CDR3 DNA follows: TGCAGTGCTAGAGGGGGACAGGGGGCGGCCAAAAACATTCAGTACTTC. Translation gives CSARGGQGAAKNIQYF. This chain connects TRBV20-1 to TRBJ2-4, with 12 bases that match TRBD1. The CDR3 length is 16 residues. The V gene's germline CDR1 is DFQATT and CDR2 SNEGSKA (reference sequence). The ends lost 1 base at V and 1 base at J; junction bases unmatched: 2.

This clonotype was counted a few times. The gene calls are TRBV9 and TRBJ2-7, with 7 bases that match TRBD1. Germline V gene lookup returns CDR1 SGDLS and CDR2 YYNGEE. The J segment lost 1 base and the V segment lost 4 bases, leaving 8 bases of the junction unmatched. This CDR3 has 15 amino acids. CDR3 residues: CASSTSPDRSYEQYF. The DNA for the CDR3 is TGTGCCAGCAGCACAAGTCCGGACAGGTCCTACGAGCAGTACTTC.

This clonotype appeared a few times. The chain recombines TRBV7-2 with TRBJ2-5; 8 positions agree with TRBD1. This CDR3 comprises 15 residues. CDR1 SGHTA and CDR2 FQGNSA come from the germline V gene. The ends lost 6 bases at V and 2 bases at J; junction bases unmatched: 8. The CDR3 sequence is CASSTRTGIQETQYF. The CDR3 coding sequence is TGTGCCAGCAGTACGAGGACAGGGATACAAGAGACCCAGTACTTC. Looking up the rest from reference TRBV7-2 and TRBJ2-5 gives the full variable domain: GAGVSQSPSNKVTEKGKDVELRCDPISGHTALYWYRQSLGQGLEFLIYFQGNSAPDKSGLPSDRFSAERTGGSVSTLTIQRTQQEDSAVYLCASSTRTGIQETQYFGPGTRLLVL.

This clonotype was recorded a few times. The chain has TRBV7-8 and TRBJ2-7, with unresolved D. The V and J ends lost 1 base and 2 bases respectively, with 18 bases between them. Germline values: CDR1 SGHVS, CDR2 FQNEAQ. This CDR3 region has 17 residues. CDR3 DNA: TGTGCCAGCAGCTTAGAGGTGGCGACTGGTACCACCTACGAGCAGTACTTC. Its translation: CASSLEVATGTTYEQYF.

The V call is TRBV9, the J call TRBJ2-7; D possibly corresponds to TRBD2 (7 bases). The CDR3 runs to 15 residues. V lost 4 bases and J lost 3, with 17 bases in between. The germline V gene has CDR1 SGDLS and CDR2 YYNGEE. The CDR3 loop is CASSSRGGGDYEQYF. CDR3 bases: TGTGCCAGCAGCTCAAGAGGAGGGGGGGACTACGAGCAGTACTTC.

V gene TRBV20-1 combines with J gene TRBJ2-7; 8 nucleotides line up with TRBD2. The trim removed 0 bases at V and 1 base at J, leaving 5 bases unmatched. Germline assignment: CDR1 DFQATT and CDR2 SNEGSKA (reference sequence). This CDR3 has 15 residues. The CDR3: CSARDGRGVSYEQYF. The CDR3 DNA reads as TGCAGTGCTAGAGATGGGCGGGGGGTGTCCTACGAGCAGTACTTC.

V is TRBV6-6 and J is TRBJ2-5; D might be TRBD1 (5 bases). The CDR3 extends over 11 amino acids. CDR1 and CDR2 (germline): MNHNY, SVGAGI (reference sequence). V lost 10 bases and J 5 bases, leaving 11 bases between the germline ends. In nucleotides, the CDR3 is TGTGCCACTAAAGGGGTTGAGACCCAGTACTTC. Residues: CATKGVETQYF.

The gene calls are TRBV9 and TRBJ1-6; D perhaps matches TRBD1 (6 bases). V dropped 0 bases and J dropped 7 bases, with 11 bases sitting between them. CDR1 and CDR2 from the germline V gene are SGDLS and YYNGEE. The CDR3 runs to 15 residues. Here the CDR3 reads CASSVAQGKNSPLHF. CDR3 nucleotides: TGTGCCAGCAGCGTAGCTCAGGGGAAGAATTCACCCCTCCACTTT. Using reference TRBV9 and TRBJ1-6 for the parts outside the CDR3, the full variable domain is DSGVTQTPKHLITATGQRVTLRCSPRSGDLSVYWYQQSLDQGLQFLIQYYNGEERAKGNILERFSAQQFPDLHSELNLSSLELGDSALYFCASSVAQGKNSPLHFGNGTRLTVT.

This clonotype has a handful of counts. The chain couples TRBV28 to TRBJ2-3; D may be TRBD2 (5 bases). Trimming left V 8 bases short and J 4 bases short, with 19 bases between. The CDR3 sequence is 15 residues long. Germline V gives CDR1 MDHEN, CDR2 SYDVKM. The chain's CDR3 is CASLESGPSADTQYF. The DNA for the CDR3 is TGTGCCAGCCTAGAGAGCGGTCCCTCGGCAGATACGCAGTATTTT.